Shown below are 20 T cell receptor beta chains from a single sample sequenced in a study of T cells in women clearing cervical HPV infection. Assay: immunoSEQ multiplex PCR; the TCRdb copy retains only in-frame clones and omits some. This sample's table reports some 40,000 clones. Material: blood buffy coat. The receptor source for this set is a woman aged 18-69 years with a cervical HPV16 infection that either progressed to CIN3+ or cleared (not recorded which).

Partial CDR3 DNA: TGTGCCAGCGAGCCCCCTGGGGCCAACGTC. Translating it yields CASEPPGANV. Given in full, the CDR3 is CASEPPGANVLTF. The V gene is TRBV2, the J gene TRBJ2-6; D remains ambiguous. Read coverage stops 3 residues before the CDR3 terminus; the germline J gene supplies the remainder. CDR1 is SNHLY and CDR2 is FYNNEI in the germline V gene. The CDR3 contains 13 residues. V dropped 8 bases and J dropped 2 bases, with 7 bases sitting between them.

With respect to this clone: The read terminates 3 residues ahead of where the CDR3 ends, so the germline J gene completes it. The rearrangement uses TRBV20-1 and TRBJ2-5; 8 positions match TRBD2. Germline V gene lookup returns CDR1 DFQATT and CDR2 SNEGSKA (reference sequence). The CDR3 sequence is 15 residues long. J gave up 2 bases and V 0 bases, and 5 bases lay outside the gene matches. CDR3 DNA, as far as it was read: TGCAGTGCTAGAGATGCAGCGGGGGTTCAAGAGACC. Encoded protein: CSARDAAGVQET. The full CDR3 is CSARDAAGVQETQYF.

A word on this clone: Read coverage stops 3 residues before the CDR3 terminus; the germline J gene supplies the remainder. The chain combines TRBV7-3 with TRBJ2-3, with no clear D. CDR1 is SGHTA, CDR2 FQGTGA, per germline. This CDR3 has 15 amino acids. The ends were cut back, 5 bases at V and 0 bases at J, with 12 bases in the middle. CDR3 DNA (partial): TGTGCCAGCAGCACTTACCAGGCTAGCACAGATACG. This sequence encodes CASSTYQASTDT. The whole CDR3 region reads CASSTYQASTDTQYF.

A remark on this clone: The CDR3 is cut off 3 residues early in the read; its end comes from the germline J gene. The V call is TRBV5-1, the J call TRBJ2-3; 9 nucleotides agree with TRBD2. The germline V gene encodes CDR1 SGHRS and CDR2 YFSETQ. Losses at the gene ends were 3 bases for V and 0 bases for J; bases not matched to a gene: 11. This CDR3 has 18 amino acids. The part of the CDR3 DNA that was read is TGCGCCAGCAGCTGGACTAGCGTGGGGGCTTCAAGCACAGATACG. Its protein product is CASSWTSVGASSTDT. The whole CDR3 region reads CASSWTSVGASSTDTQYF.

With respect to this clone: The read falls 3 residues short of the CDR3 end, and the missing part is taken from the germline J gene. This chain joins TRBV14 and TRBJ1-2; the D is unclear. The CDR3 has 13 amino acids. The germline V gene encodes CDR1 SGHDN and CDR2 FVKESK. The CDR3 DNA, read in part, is TGTGCCAGCAGCCATCTAGGCTCTGGAAAG. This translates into CASSHLGSGK. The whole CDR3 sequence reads CASSHLGSGKYTF.

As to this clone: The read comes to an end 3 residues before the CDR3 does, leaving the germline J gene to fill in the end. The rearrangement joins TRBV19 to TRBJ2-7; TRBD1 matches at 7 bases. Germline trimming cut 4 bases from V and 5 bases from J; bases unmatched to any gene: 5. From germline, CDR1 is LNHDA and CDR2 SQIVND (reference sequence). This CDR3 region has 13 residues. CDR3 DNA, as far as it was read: TGTGCCAGTAGTAGATCGCAGGGGGACGAG. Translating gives CASSRSQGDE. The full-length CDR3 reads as CASSRSQGDEQYF.

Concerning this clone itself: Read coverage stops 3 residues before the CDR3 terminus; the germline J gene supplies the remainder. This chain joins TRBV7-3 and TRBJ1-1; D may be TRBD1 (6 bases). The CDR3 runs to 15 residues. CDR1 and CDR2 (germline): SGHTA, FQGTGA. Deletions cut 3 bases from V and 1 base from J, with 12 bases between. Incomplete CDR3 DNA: TGTGCCAGCAGCTTGGGGGGGGGCGGGAACACTGAA. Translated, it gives CASSLGGGGNTE. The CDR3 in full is CASSLGGGGNTEAFF.

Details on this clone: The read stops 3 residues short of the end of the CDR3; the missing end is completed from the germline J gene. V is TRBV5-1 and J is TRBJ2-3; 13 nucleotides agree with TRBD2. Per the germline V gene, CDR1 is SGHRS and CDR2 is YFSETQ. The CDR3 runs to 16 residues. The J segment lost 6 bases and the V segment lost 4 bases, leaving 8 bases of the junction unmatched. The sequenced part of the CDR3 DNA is TGCGCCAGCAGCGGCGGACTAGCGGGAGTGAGCGATACG. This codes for CASSGGLAGVSDT. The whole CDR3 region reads CASSGGLAGVSDTQYF.

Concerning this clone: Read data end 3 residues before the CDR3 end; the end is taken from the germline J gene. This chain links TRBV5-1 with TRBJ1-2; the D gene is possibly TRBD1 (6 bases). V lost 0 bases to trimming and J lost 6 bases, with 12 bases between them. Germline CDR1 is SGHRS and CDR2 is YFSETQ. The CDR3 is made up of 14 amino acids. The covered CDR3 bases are TGCGCCAGCAGCTTGGTAGTGTCAGGGGATGGC. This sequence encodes CASSLVVSGDG. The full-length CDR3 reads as CASSLVVSGDGYTF.

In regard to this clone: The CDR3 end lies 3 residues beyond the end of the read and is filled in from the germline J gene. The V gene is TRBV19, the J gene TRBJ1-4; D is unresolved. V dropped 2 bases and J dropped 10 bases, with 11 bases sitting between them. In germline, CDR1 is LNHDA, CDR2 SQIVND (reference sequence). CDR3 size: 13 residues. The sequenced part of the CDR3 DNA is TGTGCCAGTAGTATAAGTACGAGCGGAAAA. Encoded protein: CASSISTSGK. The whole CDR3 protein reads CASSISTSGKLFF.

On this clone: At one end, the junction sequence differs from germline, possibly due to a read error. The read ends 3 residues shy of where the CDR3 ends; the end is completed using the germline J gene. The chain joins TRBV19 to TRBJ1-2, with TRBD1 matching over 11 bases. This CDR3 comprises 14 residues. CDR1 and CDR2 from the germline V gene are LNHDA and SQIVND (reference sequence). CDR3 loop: CVSSLGTGGAGYTF. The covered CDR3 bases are TGTGTCAGTAGTCTCGGGACAGGGGGGGCCGGC.

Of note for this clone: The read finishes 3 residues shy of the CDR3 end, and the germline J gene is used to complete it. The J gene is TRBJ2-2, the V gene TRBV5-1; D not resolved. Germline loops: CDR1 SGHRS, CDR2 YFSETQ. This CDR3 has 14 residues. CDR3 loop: CASSLRATNEKLFF. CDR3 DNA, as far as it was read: TGCGCCAGCAGCCTCCGAGCAACTAATGAAAAG.

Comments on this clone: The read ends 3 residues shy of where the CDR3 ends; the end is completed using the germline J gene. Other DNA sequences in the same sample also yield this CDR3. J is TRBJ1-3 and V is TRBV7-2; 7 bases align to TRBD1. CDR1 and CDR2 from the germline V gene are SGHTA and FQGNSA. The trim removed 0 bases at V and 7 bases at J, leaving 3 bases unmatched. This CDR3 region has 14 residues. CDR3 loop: CASSLAATGNTIYF. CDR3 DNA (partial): TGTGCCAGCAGCTTAGCGGCGACAGGGAACACC.

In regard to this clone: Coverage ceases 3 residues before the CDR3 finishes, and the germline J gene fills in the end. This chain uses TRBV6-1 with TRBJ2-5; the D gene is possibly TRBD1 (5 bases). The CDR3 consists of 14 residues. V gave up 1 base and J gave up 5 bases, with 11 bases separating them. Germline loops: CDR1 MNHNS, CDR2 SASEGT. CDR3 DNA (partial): TGTGCCAGCAGTGAAGTTGGGGCAGGGGAGACC. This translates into CASSEVGAGET. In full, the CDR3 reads CASSEVGAGETQYF.

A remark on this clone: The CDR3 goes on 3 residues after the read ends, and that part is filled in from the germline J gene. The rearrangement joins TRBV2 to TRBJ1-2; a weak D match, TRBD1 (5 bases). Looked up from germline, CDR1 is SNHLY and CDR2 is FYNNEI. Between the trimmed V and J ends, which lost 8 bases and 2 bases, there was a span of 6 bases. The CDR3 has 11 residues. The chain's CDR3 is CASAGNYGYTF. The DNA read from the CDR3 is TGTGCCAGCGCAGGGAACTATGGC.

This CDR3 is CAISETSGGNNEQFF. The sequenced part of the CDR3 DNA is TGTGCCATCAGTGAGACTAGCGGGGGAAACAATGAG. V is TRBV10-3 and J is TRBJ2-1; 11 bases are a match to TRBD2. Coverage ceases 3 residues before the CDR3 finishes, and the germline J gene fills in the end. The CDR3 extends over 15 amino acids. In germline, CDR1 is ENHRY, CDR2 SYGVKD. The trim removed 2 bases at V and 5 bases at J, leaving 2 bases unmatched.

The CDR3 sequence is CASSAWTGSSYNEQFF. The CDR3 DNA, read in part, is TGTGCCAGCAGTGCCTGGACTGGTAGCTCCTACAATGAG. The chain has TRBV6-1 and TRBJ2-1, with D perhaps TRBD2 (5 bases). The read gets to within 3 residues of the CDR3 end, and the germline J gene fills in the rest. CDR3 length: 16 amino acids. The V gene lost 4 bases and the J gene lost 0 bases, with 13 bases spanning the gap. Germline values: CDR1 MNHNS, CDR2 SASEGT.

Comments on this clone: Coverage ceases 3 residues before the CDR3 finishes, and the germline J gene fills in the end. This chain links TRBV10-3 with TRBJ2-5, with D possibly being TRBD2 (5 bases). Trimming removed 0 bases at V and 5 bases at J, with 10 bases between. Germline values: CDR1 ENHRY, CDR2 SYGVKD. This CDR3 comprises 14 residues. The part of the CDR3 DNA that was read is TGTGCCATCAGTGAGTCTGGCAGGAGGGAGACC. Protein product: CAISESGRRET. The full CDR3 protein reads CAISESGRRETQYF.

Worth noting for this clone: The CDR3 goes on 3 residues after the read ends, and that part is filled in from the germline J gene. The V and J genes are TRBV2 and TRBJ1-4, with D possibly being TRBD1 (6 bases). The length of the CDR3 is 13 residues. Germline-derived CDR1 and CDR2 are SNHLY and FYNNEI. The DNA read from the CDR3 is TGTGCCAGCAGTAGAGGGGTACAGGGCGGA. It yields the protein CASSRGVQGG. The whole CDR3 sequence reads CASSRGVQGGLFF. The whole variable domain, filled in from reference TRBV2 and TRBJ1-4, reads EPEVTQTPSHQVTQMGQEVILRCVPISNHLYFYWYRQILGQKVEFLVSFYNNEISEKSEIFDDQFSVERPDGSNFTLKIRSTKLEDSAMYFCASSRGVQGGLFFGSGTQLSVL.

The CDR3 spells CASSQDLRTGPYEQYF. Partial CDR3 DNA: TGTGCCAGCAGCCAAGACCTAAGGACAGGCCCCTACGAG. The chain employs TRBV4-2 and TRBJ2-7, with 7 positions matching TRBD1. The read comes to an end 3 residues before the CDR3 does, leaving the germline J gene to fill in the end. Trimming took 0 bases from V and 2 from J; bases not matched to a gene: 7. CDR1 and CDR2 from the germline V gene are LGHNA and YNFKEQ. The CDR3 consists of 16 residues.